This passage covers 3 T cell receptor beta chains from one sample sequenced in a study of cytomegalovirus exposure and HLA in healthy donors. Repertoires were generated with immunoSEQ multiplex PCR, while TCRdb's copy carries only in-frame clones and drops some. Seen here are approximately 230,000 clones, about 90% observed once, and the top ten hold 12%. Source material: PBMCs. The receptor set was obtained from a man aged 18 to 30 in good health and CMV-seropositive.

The genes are TRBV30 and TRBJ1-3; TRBD1 is a possible D gene (6 bases). The CDR3 sequence is 13 residues long. Germline V gene sequence: CDR1 GTSNPN, CDR2 SVGIG (reference sequence). V was pared by 7 bases and J by 2 bases, with 12 bases between. The chain's CDR3 is CASDRTPGNTIYF. In DNA, the CDR3 is TGTGCCTCAGACAGGACCCCTGGAAACACCATATATTTT.

Points on this clone: The sample carries other DNA sequences with the same CDR3. The V call is TRBV5-1, the J call TRBJ2-7, with D possibly being TRBD1 or TRBD2 (5 bases each). Trimming left V 4 bases short and J 0 bases short, with 11 bases between. Germline values: CDR1 SGHRS, CDR2 YFSETQ. This CDR3 has 14 residues. The CDR3 coding sequence is TGCGCCAGCAGCCCGGGACCCACCTCCTACGAGCAGTACTTC. Encoded protein: CASSPGPTSYEQYF.

The DNA for the CDR3 is TGTGCCACCAGCCCCCGACTAGCGGGAGGGCCGTCCGGGGAGCTGTTTTTT. Translating gives CATSPRLAGGPSGELFF. V is TRBV15 and J is TRBJ2-2; TRBD2 matches 14 bases. This CDR3 is 17 amino acids long. The V gene's germline CDR1 is LNHNV and CDR2 YYDKDF (reference sequence). With 5 bases clipped from V and 6 bases from J, the junction kept 8 bases outside the gene matches.